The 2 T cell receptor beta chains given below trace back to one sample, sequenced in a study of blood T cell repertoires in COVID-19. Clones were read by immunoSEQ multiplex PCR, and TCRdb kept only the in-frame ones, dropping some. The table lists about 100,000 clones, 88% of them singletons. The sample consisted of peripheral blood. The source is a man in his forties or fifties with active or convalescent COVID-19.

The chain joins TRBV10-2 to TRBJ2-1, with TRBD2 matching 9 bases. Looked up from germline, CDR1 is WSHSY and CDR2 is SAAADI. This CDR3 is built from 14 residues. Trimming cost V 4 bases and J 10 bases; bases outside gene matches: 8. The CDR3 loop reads CASSASRREGEQFF. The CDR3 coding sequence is TGCGCCAGCAGTGCTTCCCGGCGGGAGGGGGAGCAGTTCTTC.

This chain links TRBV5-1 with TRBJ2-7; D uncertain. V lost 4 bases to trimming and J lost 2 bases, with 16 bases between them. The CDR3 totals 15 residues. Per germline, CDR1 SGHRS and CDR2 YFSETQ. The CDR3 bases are TGCGCCAGCAGCCCCTTCACAGCAGTAACCTACGAGCAGTACTTC. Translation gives CASSPFTAVTYEQYF.